Listed below are T cell receptor beta chains from one sample, sequenced in a study of shared clonotypes between healthy human individuals. Sequencing was performed with immunoSEQ multiplex PCR; in TCRdb, only in-frame clones are kept and a portion is missing. The repertoire holds about 600,000 clones, with 97% as singletons. Sequences were obtained from naive CD4+ T cells sorted from blood. These receptors were obtained from a woman under 40 in good health. The CDR3 runs from the conserved cysteine through the conserved F or W. D genes are given only for firm matches. Clone size is given for some rows only: seen once, a few or many times, or a class if the clone is expanded.

j_gene | d_gene | abundance | v_gene | CDR3aa | CDR3nt
TRBJ2-7 | - | - | TRBV27 | CASSLASRESYEQYF | TGTGCCAGCAGTCTAGCCTCCAGGGAATCCTACGAGCAGTACTTC
TRBJ2-1 | TRBD1 | once | TRBV29-1 | CSVRGQGYNEQFF | TGCAGCGTGCGGGGACAGGGCTACAATGAGCAGTTCTTC
TRBJ2-7 | TRBD2 | - | TRBV27 | CASSSNRVLAGGEQYF | TGTGCCAGCAGTTCAAACAGGGTACTAGCGGGAGGCGAGCAGTACTTC
TRBJ2-1 | TRBD2 | - | TRBV2 | CASSELLAGSFYNEQFF | TGTGCCAGCAGTGAACTACTAGCGGGATCCTTCTACAATGAGCAGTTCTTC
TRBJ1-5 | - | once | TRBV28 | CASSLRYQPQHF | TGTGCCAGCAGTTTGAGGTATCAGCCCCAGCATTTT
TRBJ2-1 | - | - | TRBV7-9 | CASSAVEKVAYNEQFF | TGTGCCAGCAGCGCCGTGGAAAAGGTTGCGTACAATGAGCAGTTCTTC
TRBJ2-1 | TRBD2 | - | TRBV10-2 | CASSDGAGASYNEQFF | TGCGCCAGCAGTGACGGTGCGGGAGCATCCTACAATGAGCAGTTCTTC
TRBJ1-3 | - | - | TRBV6-5 | CASSYGGLRGNTIYF | TGTGCCAGCAGTTACGGGGGGTTGAGAGGAAACACCATATATTTT
TRBJ2-3 | TRBD2 | - | TRBV9 | CASSKRTSGGVTDTQYF | TGTGCCAGCAGCAAAAGGACTAGCGGCGGTGTCACAGATACGCAGTATTTT
TRBJ1-1 | - | - | TRBV23-1 | CASSQSDLNTEAFF | TGCGCCAGCAGTCAATCGGATTTGAACACTGAAGCTTTCTTT
TRBJ2-7 | TRBD2 | - | TRBV2 | CASAREGYEQYF | TGTGCCAGCGCGCGGGAGGGGTACGAGCAGTACTTC
TRBJ1-3 | - | - | TRBV30 | CAWSGKGTGNTIYF | TGTGCCTGGAGTGGTAAGGGAACTGGAAACACCATATATTTT
TRBJ2-1 | - | - | TRBV7-2 | CASSSTSFTMGFF | TGTGCCAGCAGCTCGACAAGTTTTACGATGGGGTTCTTC
TRBJ2-1 | TRBD2 | - | TRBV27 | CASSPLAGIYNEQFF | TGTGCCAGCAGTCCCTTAGCGGGAATCTACAATGAGCAGTTCTTC
TRBJ2-1 | - | - | TRBV28 | CASSLIQGNEQFF | TGTGCCAGCAGTTTGATCCAAGGCAATGAGCAGTTCTTC
TRBJ1-1 | TRBD1 | - | TRBV11-2 | CASSLGTGGNPEAFF | TGTGCCAGCAGCTTAGGTACAGGGGGCAACCCTGAAGCTTTCTTT
TRBJ1-1 | TRBD1 | - | TRBV6-4 | CASRDRRNTEAFF | TGTGCCAGCCGGGACAGAAGAAACACTGAAGCTTTCTTT
TRBJ1-1 | TRBD1 | - | TRBV7-2 | CASSLQFRGQGPNTEAFF | TGTGCCAGCAGCCTACAATTCAGAGGACAGGGCCCGAACACTGAAGCTTTCTTT
TRBJ2-7 | - | - | TRBV9 | CASSVGYRAAYEQYF | TGTGCCAGCAGCGTAGGATATCGGGCGGCCTACGAGCAGTACTTC
TRBJ1-2 | - | - | TRBV4-1 | CASSQASETVYGYTF | TGCGCCAGCAGCCAAGCCTCCGAGACAGTCTATGGCTACACCTTC
TRBJ2-1 | - | - | TRBV2 | CASGSGNEQFF | TGTGCCAGCGGGAGTGGCAATGAGCAGTTCTTC
TRBJ1-2 | - | - | TRBV28 | CASSPHGQSNYGYTF | TGTGCCAGCAGCCCGCATGGGCAGTCGAACTATGGCTACACCTTC
TRBJ1-1 | - | - | TRBV10-3 | CAIRRDAQGTEAFF | TGTGCCATCAGGAGGGACGCCCAGGGGACTGAAGCTTTCTTT
TRBJ1-2 | - | - | TRBV5-1 | CASSLGLGRGYGYTF | TGCGCCAGCAGCTTGGGGTTAGGGCGCGGCTATGGCTACACCTTC
TRBJ2-6 | - | - | TRBV9 | CASSDRAGANVLTF | TGTGCCAGCAGCGACCGAGCTGGGGCCAACGTCCTGACTTTC
TRBJ2-1 | TRBD2 | - | TRBV27 | CASGETSVSYNEQFF | TGTGCCAGCGGGGAGACTAGCGTCTCCTACAATGAGCAGTTCTTC
TRBJ2-7 | TRBD2 | - | TRBV5-4 | CASSLAGAGAGEQYF | TGTGCCAGCAGCTTGGCCGGGGCGGGAGCAGGCGAGCAGTACTTC
TRBJ2-1 | - | - | TRBV27 | CASSRDWPEQFF | TGTGCCAGCAGTCGGGACTGGCCAGAGCAGTTCTTC
TRBJ2-3 | - | - | TRBV4-1 | CASSQDEWGSSDTQYF | TGCGCCAGCAGCCAAGATGAGTGGGGGAGTTCAGATACGCAGTATTTT
TRBJ2-1 | TRBD2 | - | TRBV5-1 | CASSLLAGGYNEQFF | TGCGCCAGCAGCCTCCTAGCGGGAGGGTACAATGAGCAGTTCTTC
TRBJ2-7 | - | - | TRBV28 | CASNPWGKTYEQYF | TGTGCCAGCAACCCCTGGGGGAAGACCTACGAGCAGTACTTC
TRBJ2-1 | - | - | TRBV5-1 | CASSLAPPTYNEQFF | TGCGCCAGCAGCTTAGCTCCACCCACCTACAATGAGCAGTTCTTC
TRBJ2-7 | - | - | TRBV10-1 | CASSDPPYGEQYF | TGCGCCAGCAGTGACCCACCTTATGGCGAGCAGTACTTC
TRBJ2-5 | - | few | TRBV11-2 | CASSLDLNQETQYF | TGTGCCAGCAGCTTAGATCTCAACCAAGAGACCCAGTACTTC
TRBJ2-7 | TRBD2 | - | TRBV25-1 | CASSRGLAGQSYEQYF | TGTGCCAGCAGTCGGGGACTAGCGGGGCAGTCCTACGAGCAGTACTTC
TRBJ2-6 | - | - | TRBV6-5 | CASSYGSSGANVLTF | TGTGCCAGCAGTTATGGCTCCTCTGGGGCCAACGTCCTGACTTTC
TRBJ2-7 | - | - | TRBV5-1 | CASSWETGFYEQYF | TGCGCCAGCAGCTGGGAGACAGGTTTCTACGAGCAGTACTTC
TRBJ1-1 | - | - | TRBV5-1 | CASRLVGQEDTEAFF | TGCGCCAGCAGGCTGGTGGGGCAGGAAGACACTGAAGCTTTCTTT
TRBJ2-5 | - | - | TRBV7-2 | CASSLILRRGETQYF | TGTGCCAGCAGCTTAATACTCCGTAGGGGAGAGACCCAGTACTTC
TRBJ1-4 | - | - | TRBV6-1 | CASSGEDTLNEKLFF | TGTGCCAGCAGTGGGGAGGACACCCTTAATGAAAAACTGTTTTTT
TRBJ1-1 | - | - | TRBV7-9 | CASSSGGWDTTTGNAEAFF | TGTGCCAGCAGCTCTGGTGGGTGGGACACAACGACGGGGAATGCTGAAGCTTTCTTT
TRBJ1-2 | - | - | TRBV28 | CASSIGGGANYGYTF | TGTGCCAGCAGTATAGGCGGGGGCGCTAACTATGGCTACACCTTC
TRBJ1-5 | - | - | TRBV5-1 | CASSLDGNQPQHF | TGCGCCAGCAGTTTGGACGGCAATCAGCCCCAGCATTTT
TRBJ2-3 | - | - | TRBV7-2 | CASSSVDTQYF | TGTGCCAGCAGCTCCGTGGATACGCAGTATTTT
TRBJ2-7 | TRBD1 | - | TRBV5-1 | CASSFDRGTREQYF | TGCGCCAGCAGCTTCGACAGGGGGACGCGCGAGCAGTACTTC
TRBJ2-7 | TRBD1 | - | TRBV14 | CASSPPGQATSYEQYF | TGTGCCAGCAGCCCGCCGGGACAGGCAACCTCCTACGAGCAGTACTTC
TRBJ2-7 | TRBD1 | - | TRBV28 | CASSFNGQGDEQYF | TGTGCCAGCAGTTTTAATGGGCAGGGGGACGAGCAGTACTTC
TRBJ2-1 | - | - | TRBV10-1 | CASSDARGSYNEQFF | TGCGCCAGCAGTGACGCTCGAGGGTCCTACAATGAGCAGTTCTTC
TRBJ1-1 | - | - | TRBV28 | CASSFAGVIPPNTEAFF | TGTGCCAGCAGTTTCGCGGGGGTCATCCCGCCGAACACTGAAGCTTTCTTT